The next 16 T cell receptor beta chains were all read from a single sample in a study of T-cell reconstitution after alpha-beta-depleted transplantation in children. Unique molecular identifiers were used to barcode this TCRbeta library. In TCRdb, the PCR reads were re-called with MiXCR into one record per CDR3 protein. Here the sample spans roughly 220,000 distinct CDR3 sequences, about 8.2% being singletons. The sample consisted of PBMCs, mostly from graft donor cells, taken 360 days after TCRalphabeta/CD19-depleted stem cell transplant. These receptors were collected from a male patient aged 2 to 10 who had a stem cell transplant for acute myeloid leukemia, so the T cells may come from the graft donor.

The chain has TRBV20-1 and TRBJ2-5; D call uncertain. Trimming removed 1 base from V and 5 bases from J, with 14 bases in between. Per the germline V gene, CDR1 is DFQATT and CDR2 is SNEGSKA (reference sequence). The CDR3 contains 14 residues. The CDR3 reads CSARGLLVGETQYF. The CDR3, as DNA: TGCAGTGCTAGAGGGTTGCTGGTGGGGGAGACCCAGTACTTC.

This clonotype was recorded many times. The chain joins TRBV29-1 to TRBJ2-3; TRBD2 agrees at 7 bases. The germline V gene encodes CDR1 SQVTM and CDR2 ANQGSEA. CDR3 length equals 13 residues. The V gene end was trimmed by 6 bases and the J gene end by 0 bases; junction bases not matched to a gene: 3. The CDR3 sequence is CSVSGGSTDTQYF. The CDR3 DNA sequence: TGCAGCGTCTCCGGGGGGAGCACAGATACGCAGTATTTT.

This clonotype showed up many times. The chain joins TRBV10-3 to TRBJ1-2; 8 bases are shared with TRBD1. The germline V gene has CDR1 ENHRY and CDR2 SYGVKD. V was pared by 0 bases and J by 4 bases, with 10 bases of the junction left unmatched. CDR3 length: 17 residues. The CDR3 sequence is CAISESNSDRAAYGYTF. CDR3 in DNA: TGTGCCATCAGTGAGTCGAACTCGGACAGGGCCGCCTATGGCTACACCTTC.

The sample holds a few counts of this clonotype. The chain uses TRBV7-9 and TRBJ2-5; 9 nucleotides match TRBD1. After removal of 5 bases from V and 6 bases from J, the junction contained 4 bases not matched to a gene. This CDR3 has 13 amino acids. CDR1 is SEHNR, CDR2 FQNEAQ, per germline (reference sequence). The CDR3 DNA is TGTGCCAGCAGCAAACAGGGGGCCAAGACCCAGTACTTC. Its translation is CASSKQGAKTQYF.

At least ten counts were recorded for this clonotype. This sequence joins TRBV20-1 and TRBJ1-4, with 9 bases aligning to TRBD1. The germline V gene has CDR1 DFQATT and CDR2 SNEGSKA (reference sequence). V lost 6 bases to trimming and J lost 9 bases; unmatched junction nucleotides: 5. This CDR3 region has 12 residues. This chain's CDR3 is CSARDREQKLFF. CDR3 coding DNA: TGCAGTGCCAGGGACAGGGAGCAAAAACTGTTTTTT.

There are a few counts of this clonotype. This sequence joins TRBV19 and TRBJ1-2; D gene ambiguous. The V gene's germline CDR1 is LNHDA and CDR2 SQIVND (reference sequence). The length of the CDR3 is 14 residues. Trimming pared 5 bases from V and 2 bases from J, leaving 12 bases between. The CDR3 DNA is TGTGCCAGTAGTTCCCAGCGGGTGAACTATGGCTACACCTTC. Protein: CASSSQRVNYGYTF.

This clonotype was recorded many times. The V call is TRBV4-3, the J call TRBJ2-7; TRBD1 matches at 7 bases. The CDR3 loop spans 13 amino acids. Germline V gene lookup returns CDR1 LGHNA and CDR2 YSLEER. The J segment lost 7 bases and the V segment lost 4 bases, leaving 7 bases of the junction unmatched. The CDR3, as DNA: TGCGCCAGCAGCCCGACAGGGAATAGGGAGCAGTACTTC. It yields the protein CASSPTGNREQYF.

This clonotype has just a few counts. The chain joins TRBV19 to TRBJ2-1; D uncertain. The CDR3 runs to 15 residues. In germline, CDR1 is LNHDA, CDR2 SQIVND (reference sequence). Trimming pared 5 bases from V and 2 bases from J, leaving 13 bases between. The CDR3 bases are TGTGCCAGTAGTTCATTGGGCCTAGCCTACAATGAGCAGTTCTTC. It encodes CASSSLGLAYNEQFF.

This clonotype was seen ten or more times. The J gene is TRBJ2-5, the V gene TRBV7-2; TRBD1 agrees at 8 bases. Germline V gene data show CDR1 as SGHTA and CDR2 as FQGNSA. The V segment lost 0 bases and the J segment 0 bases; nucleotides outside the gene matches: 3. The CDR3 loop spans 16 amino acids. The CDR3 spells CASSLARQGHQETQYF. Here the CDR3 DNA reads TGTGCCAGCAGCTTAGCGAGACAGGGGCACCAAGAGACCCAGTACTTC. The full variable domain, completed using reference TRBV7-2 and TRBJ2-5, is GAGVSQSPSNKVTEKGKDVELRCDPISGHTALYWYRQSLGQGLEFLIYFQGNSAPDKSGLPSDRFSAERTGGSVSTLTIQRTQQEDSAVYLCASSLARQGHQETQYFGPGTRLLVL.

In this sample, this clonotype turned up a few times. The chain employs TRBV2 and TRBJ2-5; D is uncertain. Per the germline V gene, CDR1 is SNHLY and CDR2 is FYNNEI. The ends were cut back, 4 bases at V and 4 bases at J, with 4 bases in the middle. The CDR3 extends over 11 amino acids. Here the CDR3 DNA reads TGTGCCAGCAGTGTATCAGAGACCCAGTACTTC. It translates to CASSVSETQYF.

This clonotype was observed at least ten times. The rearrangement joins TRBV12-3 or TRBV12-4 to TRBJ2-4; D gene unclear. This CDR3 region has 17 residues. V was pared by 6 bases and J by 0 bases, with 18 bases between. The CDR3 sequence: CASRSSWETLAKNIQYF. The CDR3 DNA follows: TGTGCCAGCAGATCCTCGTGGGAAACCTTAGCCAAAAACATTCAGTACTTC.

The chain recombines TRBV9 with TRBJ2-2; 13 bases are a match to TRBD2. Germline V gene sequence: CDR1 SGDLS, CDR2 YYNGEE. Unmatched junction bases numbered 4, after V lost 4 bases and J lost 4 bases. The CDR3 loop spans 16 amino acids. The CDR3 DNA sequence: TGTGCCAGCAGCCCGGGACTAGCGGGACTCACCGGGGAGCTGTTTTTT. Protein product: CASSPGLAGLTGELFF.

This clonotype showed up just a few times. V usage is TRBV5-5 and J usage is TRBJ2-7; maybe TRBD1 (6 bases). The CDR3 is 14 amino acids. Germline CDR1 reads SGHKS; CDR2 reads YYEKEE (reference sequence). Trimming stripped 4 bases from V and 5 bases from J, with 16 bases between. In nucleotides, the CDR3 is TGTGCCAGCAGCGCACCAGGGGAATCGGACGAGCAGTACGTC. Translation gives CASSAPGESDEQYV.

The V call is TRBV12-3 or TRBV12-4, the J call TRBJ1-1; a possible D gene is TRBD1 (6 bases). The CDR3 loop spans 13 amino acids. V lost 1 base and J 10 bases, leaving 13 bases between the germline ends. CDR3 coding DNA: TGTGCCAGCAGTTTAGATGGGGGGCGGGGAGCTTTCTTT. Its protein is CASSLDGGRGAFF.

This clonotype has just a few counts. The J gene is TRBJ1-1, the V gene TRBV2; D is undetermined. V shed 4 bases and J shed 1 base, with 7 bases lying between them. This CDR3 comprises 13 residues. The germline V gene has CDR1 SNHLY and CDR2 FYNNEI. CDR3 amino acids: CASSVLGNTEAFF. The CDR3 region has the DNA TGTGCCAGCAGTGTACTAGGGAACACTGAAGCTTTCTTT.

This clonotype was picked up many times. The gene calls are TRBV29-1 and TRBJ2-7, with D hard to call. Germline-derived CDR1 and CDR2 are SQVTM and ANQGSEA. This CDR3 has 11 amino acids. The V gene lost 1 base and the J gene lost 5 bases, with 6 bases spanning the gap. The CDR3 reads CSVEVRNEQYV. For the CDR3, the DNA is TGCAGCGTTGAAGTACGAAACGAGCAGTACGTC.